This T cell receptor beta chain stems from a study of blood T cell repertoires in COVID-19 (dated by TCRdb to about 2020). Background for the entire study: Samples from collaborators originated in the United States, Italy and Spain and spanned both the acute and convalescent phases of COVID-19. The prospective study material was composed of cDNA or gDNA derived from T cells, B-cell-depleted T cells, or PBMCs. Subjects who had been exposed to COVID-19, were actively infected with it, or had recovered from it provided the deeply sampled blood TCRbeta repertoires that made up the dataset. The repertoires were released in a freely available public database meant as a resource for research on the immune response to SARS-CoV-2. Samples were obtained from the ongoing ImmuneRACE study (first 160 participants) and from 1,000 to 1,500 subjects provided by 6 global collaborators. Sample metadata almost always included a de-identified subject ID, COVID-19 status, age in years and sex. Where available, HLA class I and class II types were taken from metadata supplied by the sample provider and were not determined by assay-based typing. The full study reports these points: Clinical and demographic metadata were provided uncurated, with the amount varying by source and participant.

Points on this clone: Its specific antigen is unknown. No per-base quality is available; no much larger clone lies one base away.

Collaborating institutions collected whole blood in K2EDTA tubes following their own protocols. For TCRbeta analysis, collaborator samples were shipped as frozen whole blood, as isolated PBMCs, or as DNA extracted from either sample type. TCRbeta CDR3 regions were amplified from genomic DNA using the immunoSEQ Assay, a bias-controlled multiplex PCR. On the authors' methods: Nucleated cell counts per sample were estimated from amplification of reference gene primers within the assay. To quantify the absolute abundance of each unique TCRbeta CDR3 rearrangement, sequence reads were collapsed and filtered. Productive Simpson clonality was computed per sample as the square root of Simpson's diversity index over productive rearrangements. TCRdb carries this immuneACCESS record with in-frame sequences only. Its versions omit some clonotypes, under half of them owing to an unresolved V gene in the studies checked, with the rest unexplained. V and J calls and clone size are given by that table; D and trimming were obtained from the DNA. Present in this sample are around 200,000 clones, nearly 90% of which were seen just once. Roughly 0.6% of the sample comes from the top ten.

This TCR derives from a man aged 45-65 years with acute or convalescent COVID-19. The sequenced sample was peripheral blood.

This receptor carries the CDR3 CASSPGTVRYGYTF. The sequence in DNA is TGCGCCAGCAGCCCTGGGACAGTAAGATATGGCTACACCTTC. This sequence uses TRBV4-1 and TRBJ1-2; 7 middle bases align to TRBD1. Including cysteine and phenylalanine, the CDR3 has 14 amino acids. The CDR3 DNA has 42 bases and is translated from base 1. Trimming takes 4 bases off V and 5 bases off J; junction bases not matched to a gene: 7. Reading the germline V gene gives CDR1 MGHRA and CDR2 YSYEKL.